What follows are 2 T cell receptor beta chains derived from one specimen sequenced in a study of cytomegalovirus exposure and HLA in healthy donors. Use of 60 Vbeta and 13 Jbeta primers characterized the PCR. Generated by immunoSEQ multiplex PCR, the TCRdb table keeps only in-frame clones and is missing some. The table lists approximately 150,000 clones, 80% to 90% of them singletons. The sequencing input was PBMCs. Receptor source: a woman between 35 and 50 years old in good health and CMV-seropositive.

The count of this clone is one. The V call is TRBV5-1, the J call TRBJ2-5; TRBD1 matches at 8 bases. The CDR3 consists of 15 residues. Trimming at V came to 3 bases and at J to 0 bases, leaving 4 bases not matched to a gene. The germline gives CDR1 SGHRS, CDR2 YFSETQ. In DNA form, the CDR3 reads TGCGCCAGCAGCTACGGACAGGGCTACCAAGAGACCCAGTACTTC. This encodes CASSYGQGYQETQYF.

V is TRBV9 and J is TRBJ2-7, with 12 positions matching TRBD1. In germline, CDR1 is SGDLS, CDR2 YYNGEE. J gave up 3 bases and V 3 bases, and 4 bases lay outside the gene matches. The CDR3 consists of 15 residues. This CDR3 is CASSDRDRGLYEQYF. The CDR3 bases are TGTGCCAGCAGCGACCGGGACAGGGGGCTCTACGAGCAGTACTTC.